A selection of T cell receptor beta chains follows, all from one sample in a study of T cells in Graves' hyperthyroidism and ophthalmopathy. MiXCR, run by TCRdb on the multiplex PCR reads, gives a single entry per CDR3 protein. The sample carries 300,000 to 450,000 distinct CDR3 sequences, 20% to 25% recorded once. The sample consisted of blood. The receptors come from a man in his forties or fifties with Graves' hyperthyroidism. The CDR3 runs from the conserved cysteine through the conserved F or W.

J,V,CDR3
TRBJ2-3,TRBV28,CASNQDGHTDTQYF
TRBJ1-1,TRBV6-5,CASSYTRRGANTEAFF
TRBJ2-3,TRBV19,CASSPSGRMTDTQYF
TRBJ2-2,TRBV18,CASSPKAGGSGELFF
TRBJ2-1,TRBV6-1,CVSMGGGRGSGEQFF
TRBJ1-2,TRBV6-5,CASSYLGRNGYTF
TRBJ1-2,TRBV9,CASTPKGERVYGYTF
TRBJ2-2,TRBV5-1,CASRGSTGELFF
TRBJ2-5,TRBV5-4,CASSLGQDLQETQYF
TRBJ2-1,TRBV20-1,CSARSRGEQFF
TRBJ2-7,TRBV20-1,CSAGQGSYEQYF
TRBJ2-7,TRBV6-2/TRBV6-3,CASGQGPSKYEQYF
TRBJ2-7,TRBV6-1,CASSGLTGGWSEQYF
TRBJ2-5,TRBV2,CASSYLTGLETQYF
TRBJ2-2,TRBV6-1,CASGGTRSILRDTGELFF
TRBJ2-1,TRBV28,CASRGQPYNEQFF
TRBJ1-1,TRBV7-6,CASSPLTGPNTEAFF
TRBJ2-5,TRBV12-3/TRBV12-4,CAGSPRQGSPQETQYF
TRBJ2-3,TRBV12-3/TRBV12-4,CASSFWTGTDTQYF
TRBJ2-7,TRBV7-9,CASRPTGTSYEQYF
TRBJ2-1,TRBV11-3,CASSSPLRGSSYNEQFF
TRBJ1-1,TRBV11-3,CASSFGRSSTEAFF
TRBJ1-1,TRBV18,CASSRKGGTEAFF
TRBJ1-2,TRBV7-2,CASSPRSSDYGYTF
TRBJ2-1,TRBV12-3/TRBV12-4,CASSWGSSGNEQFF
TRBJ2-7,TRBV6-1,CASSRTGLGNEQYF
TRBJ2-7,TRBV28,CASSVDRGYEQYF
TRBJ2-2,TRBV5-1,CASSLDRDTGELFF
TRBJ2-5,TRBV6-2/TRBV6-3,CASSYPALAGQETQYF
TRBJ2-1,TRBV27,CASSSTELYEQFF
TRBJ2-3,TRBV20-1,CSARDWVAADTQYF
TRBJ2-7,TRBV7-2,CASSHRREDEQYF
TRBJ2-2,TRBV24-1,CATSDLDQNTGELFF
TRBJ2-2,TRBV4-1,CASSHQGGGTGELFF
TRBJ2-1,TRBV20-1,CSAHYGGGSYNEQFF
TRBJ2-3,TRBV24-1,CATSDISSGRPTDTQYF
TRBJ2-1,TRBV5-1,CASSLGTPGNEQFF
TRBJ2-3,TRBV7-2,CASSLALASGRPRLGTDTQYF
TRBJ2-1,TRBV5-6,CASSLLRGNNEQFF
TRBJ2-1,TRBV6-5,CASSTSGRIYNEQFF
TRBJ1-5,TRBV28,CASSEILLSNQPQHF
TRBJ1-1,TRBV12-3/TRBV12-4,CASSFTRGIDEAFF
TRBJ1-2,TRBV3-1,CASSWTGGIESYTF
TRBJ2-3,TRBV2,CASSVQRIPSTDTQYF
TRBJ2-7,TRBV12-5,CASGLGTGDEQYF
TRBJ2-5,TRBV5-5,CASSPGTSSTGGQYF
TRBJ2-7,TRBV5-1,CASSSYQGANSYEQYF
TRBJ2-1,TRBV5-1,CASTPPTSGRANEQFF
TRBJ2-3,TRBV5-1,CASSFGGRVDTQYF
TRBJ2-3,TRBV18,CASSPAGQLGTDTQYF
TRBJ2-7,TRBV11-2,CASSLGVNTYEQYF
TRBJ2-2,TRBV18,CASSPPTPSSTGELFF
TRBJ2-1,TRBV30,CAWSSGFEQFF